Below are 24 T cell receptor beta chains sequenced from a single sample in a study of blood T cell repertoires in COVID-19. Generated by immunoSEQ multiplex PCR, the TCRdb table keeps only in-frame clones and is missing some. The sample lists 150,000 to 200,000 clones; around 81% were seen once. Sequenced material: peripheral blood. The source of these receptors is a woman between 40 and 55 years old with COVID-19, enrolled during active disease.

The DNA for the CDR3 is TGCGCCAGCAGACCCTCCTCTAGCGGGAGCTCCTACGAGCAGTACTTC. It translates to CASRPSSSGSSYEQYF. The gene calls are TRBV5-1 and TRBJ2-7; 10 nucleotides match TRBD2. V was pared by 5 bases and J by 0 bases, with 8 bases of the junction left unmatched. The germline CDR1 and CDR2 sequences are SGHRS and YFSETQ. The CDR3 has 16 residues.

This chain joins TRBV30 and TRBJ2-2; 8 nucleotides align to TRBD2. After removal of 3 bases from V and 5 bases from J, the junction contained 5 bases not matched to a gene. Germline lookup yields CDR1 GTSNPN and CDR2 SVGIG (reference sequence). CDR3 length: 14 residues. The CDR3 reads CAWRGLGATGELFF. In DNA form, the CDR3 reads TGTGCCTGGAGGGGACTAGGGGCTACCGGGGAGCTGTTTTTT. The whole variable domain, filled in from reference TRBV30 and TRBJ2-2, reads SQTIHQWPATLVQPVGSPLSLECTVEGTSNPNLYWYRQAAGRGLQLLFYSVGIGQISSEVPQNLSASRPQDRQFILSSKKLLLSDSGFYLCAWRGLGATGELFFGEGSRLTVL.

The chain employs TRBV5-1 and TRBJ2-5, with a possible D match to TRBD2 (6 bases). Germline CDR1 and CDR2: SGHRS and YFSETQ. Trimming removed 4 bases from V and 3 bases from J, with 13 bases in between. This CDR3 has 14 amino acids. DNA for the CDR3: TGCGCCAGCAGCGCGGGACGGTTCGAAGAGACCCAGTACTTC. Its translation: CASSAGRFEETQYF.

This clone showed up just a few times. As DNA, the CDR3 is TGTGCCAGCAGCCACTCTTCGGGAGTCCTGCAAGAGACCCAGTACTTC. It translates to CASSHSSGVLQETQYF. The chain combines TRBV5-5 with TRBJ2-5; a weak D match, TRBD2 (6 bases). Germline loops: CDR1 SGHKS, CDR2 YYEKEE (reference sequence). The CDR3 runs to 16 residues. V lost 4 bases and J 2 bases, leaving 18 bases between the germline ends.

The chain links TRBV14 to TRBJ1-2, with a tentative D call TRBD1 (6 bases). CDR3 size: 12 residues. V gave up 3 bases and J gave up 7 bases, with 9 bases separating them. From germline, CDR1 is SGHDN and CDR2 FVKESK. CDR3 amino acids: CASSHPRGGYTF. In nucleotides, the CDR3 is TGTGCCAGCAGCCACCCCAGGGGTGGCTACACCTTC.

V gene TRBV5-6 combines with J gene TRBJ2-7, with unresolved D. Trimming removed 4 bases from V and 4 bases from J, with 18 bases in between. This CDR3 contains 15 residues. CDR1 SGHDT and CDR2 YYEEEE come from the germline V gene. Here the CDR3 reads CASSQHGLQDYEQYF. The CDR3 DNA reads TGTGCCAGCAGCCAACATGGTCTTCAGGATTACGAGCAGTACTTC.

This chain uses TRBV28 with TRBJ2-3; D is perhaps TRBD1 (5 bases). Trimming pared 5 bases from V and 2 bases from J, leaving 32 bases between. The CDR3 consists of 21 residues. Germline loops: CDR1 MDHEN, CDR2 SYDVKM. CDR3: CASSLTAIVQGHNTDTDTQYF. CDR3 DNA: TGTGCCAGCAGTCTCACCGCTATTGTCCAAGGACACAATACCGACACAGATACGCAGTATTTT.

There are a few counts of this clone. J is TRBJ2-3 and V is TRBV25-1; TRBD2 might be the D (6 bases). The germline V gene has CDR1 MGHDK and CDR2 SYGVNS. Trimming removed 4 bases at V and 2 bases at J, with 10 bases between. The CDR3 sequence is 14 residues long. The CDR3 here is CASSGGTHTDTQYF. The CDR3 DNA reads TGTGCCAGCAGTGGAGGGACTCACACAGATACGCAGTATTTT.

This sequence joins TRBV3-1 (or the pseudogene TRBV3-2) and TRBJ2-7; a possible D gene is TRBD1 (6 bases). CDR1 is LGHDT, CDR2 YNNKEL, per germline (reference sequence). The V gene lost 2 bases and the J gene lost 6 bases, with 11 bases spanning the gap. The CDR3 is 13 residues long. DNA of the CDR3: TGTGCCAGCAGCCAACAAAACAGGGTCGAGCAGTACTTC. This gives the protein CASSQQNRVEQYF.

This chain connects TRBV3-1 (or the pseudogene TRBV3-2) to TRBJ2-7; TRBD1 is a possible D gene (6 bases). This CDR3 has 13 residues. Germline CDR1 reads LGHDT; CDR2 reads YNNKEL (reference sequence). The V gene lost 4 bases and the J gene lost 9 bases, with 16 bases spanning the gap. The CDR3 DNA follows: TGTGCCAGCAGCCCGACCGGGACATGGGTGCAGTACTTC. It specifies CASSPTGTWVQYF.

The CDR3 DNA reads as TGTGCCAGCAGCTTAGGGACTAGCCGCACAGATACGCAGTATTTT. It translates to CASSLGTSRTDTQYF. The chain recombines TRBV7-9 with TRBJ2-3; the match to TRBD2 covers 8 bases. Germline-derived CDR1 and CDR2 are SEHNR and FQNEAQ (reference sequence). The CDR3 covers 15 residues. J was trimmed by 1 base and V by 1 base; bases with no gene match: 1.

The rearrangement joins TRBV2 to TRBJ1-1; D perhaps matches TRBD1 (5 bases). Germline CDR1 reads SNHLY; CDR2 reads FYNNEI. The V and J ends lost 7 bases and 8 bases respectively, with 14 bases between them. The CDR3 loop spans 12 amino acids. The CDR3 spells CASKAIQVEAFF. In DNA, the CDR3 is TGTGCCAGCAAGGCCATACAGGTCGAAGCTTTCTTT.

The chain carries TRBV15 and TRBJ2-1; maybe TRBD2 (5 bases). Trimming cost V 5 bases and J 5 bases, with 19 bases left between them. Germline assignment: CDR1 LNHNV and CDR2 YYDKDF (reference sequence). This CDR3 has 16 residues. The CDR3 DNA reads TGTGCCACCAGCCTAGAGATGATGAGGGTTAACAATGAGCAGTTCTTC. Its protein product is CATSLEMMRVNNEQFF.

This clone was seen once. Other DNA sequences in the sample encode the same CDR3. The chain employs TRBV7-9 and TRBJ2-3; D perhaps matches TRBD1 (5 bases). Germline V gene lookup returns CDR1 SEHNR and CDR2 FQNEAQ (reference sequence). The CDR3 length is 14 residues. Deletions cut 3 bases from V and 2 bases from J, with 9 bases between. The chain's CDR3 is CASSFSGSTDTQYF. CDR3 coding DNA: TGTGCCAGCAGCTTCTCAGGGTCCACAGATACGCAGTATTTT.

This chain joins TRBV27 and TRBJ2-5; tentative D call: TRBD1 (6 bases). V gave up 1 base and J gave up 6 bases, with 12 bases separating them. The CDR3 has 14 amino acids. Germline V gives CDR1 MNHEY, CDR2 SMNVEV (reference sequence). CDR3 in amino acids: CASSLWQGQQTQYF. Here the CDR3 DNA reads TGTGCCAGCAGTTTATGGCAGGGGCAGCAGACCCAGTACTTC.

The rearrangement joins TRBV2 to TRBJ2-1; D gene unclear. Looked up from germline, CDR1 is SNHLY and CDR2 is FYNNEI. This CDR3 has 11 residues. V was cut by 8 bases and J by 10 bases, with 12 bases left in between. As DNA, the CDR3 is TGTGCCAGCCTCTACTTGGGCGAGCAGTTCTTC. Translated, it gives CASLYLGEQFF. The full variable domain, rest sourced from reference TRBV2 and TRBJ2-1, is EPEVTQTPSHQVTQMGQEVILRCVPISNHLYFYWYRQILGQKVEFLVSFYNNEISEKSEIFDDQFSVERPDGSNFTLKIRSTKLEDSAMYFCASLYLGEQFFGPGTRLTVL.

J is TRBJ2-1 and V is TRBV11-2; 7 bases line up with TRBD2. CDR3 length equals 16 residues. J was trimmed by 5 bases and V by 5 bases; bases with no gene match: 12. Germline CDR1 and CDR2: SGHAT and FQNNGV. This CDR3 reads CASSAAAAGPNNEQFF. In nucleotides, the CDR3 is TGTGCCAGCAGCGCTGCTGCAGCGGGGCCTAACAATGAGCAGTTCTTC.

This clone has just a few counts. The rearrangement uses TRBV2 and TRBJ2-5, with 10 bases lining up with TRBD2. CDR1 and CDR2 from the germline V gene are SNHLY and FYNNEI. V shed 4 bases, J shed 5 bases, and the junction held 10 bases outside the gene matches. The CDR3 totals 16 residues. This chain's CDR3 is CASSVRVAGGLETQYF. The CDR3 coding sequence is TGTGCCAGCAGTGTTCGAGTAGCGGGGGGTTTGGAGACCCAGTACTTC.

The DNA of the CDR3 is TGTGCCAGCAGGCGAGACTATGGCTACACCTTC. It yields the protein CASRRDYGYTF. The rearrangement uses TRBV12-3 or TRBV12-4 and TRBJ1-2; D gene ambiguous. The CDR3 spans 11 residues. V lost 6 bases and J lost 3, with 5 bases in between.

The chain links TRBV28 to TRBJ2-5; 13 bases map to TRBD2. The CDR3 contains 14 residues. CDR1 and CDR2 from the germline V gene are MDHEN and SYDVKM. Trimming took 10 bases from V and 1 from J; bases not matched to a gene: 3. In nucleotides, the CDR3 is TGTGCCACCTGGACTAGCGGGAGCCAAGAGACCCAGTACTTC. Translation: CATWTSGSQETQYF. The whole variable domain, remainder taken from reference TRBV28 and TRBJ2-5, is DVKVTQSSRYLVKRTGEKVFLECVQDMDHENMFWYRQDPGLGLRLIYFSYDVKMKEKGDIPEGYSVSREKKERFSLILESASTNQTSMYLCATWTSGSQETQYFGPGTRLLVL.

The DNA of the CDR3 is TGTGCCAGCAGCGTAGCGGGCGGGGGGGCCGTGGACAATGAGCAGTTCTTC. Protein product: CASSVAGGGAVDNEQFF. This chain uses TRBV9 with TRBJ2-1; the match to TRBD2 covers 9 bases. V was clipped by 0 bases and J by 5 bases; unmatched bases: 9. Germline V gives CDR1 SGDLS, CDR2 YYNGEE. CDR3 length: 17 amino acids.

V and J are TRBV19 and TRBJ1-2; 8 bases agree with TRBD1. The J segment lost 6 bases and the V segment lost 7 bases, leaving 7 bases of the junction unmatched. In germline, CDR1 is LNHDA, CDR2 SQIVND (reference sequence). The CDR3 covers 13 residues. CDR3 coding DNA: TGTGCCAGTAAAACGGACAGGGTAGATGGCTACACCTTC. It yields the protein CASKTDRVDGYTF.

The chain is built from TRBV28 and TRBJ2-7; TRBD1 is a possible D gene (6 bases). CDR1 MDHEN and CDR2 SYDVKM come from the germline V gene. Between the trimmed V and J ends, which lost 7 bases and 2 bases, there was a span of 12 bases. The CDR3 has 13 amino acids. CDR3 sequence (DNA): TGTGCCAGCACAGCGGCAGGGGCCTACGAGCAGTACTTC. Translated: CASTAAGAYEQYF. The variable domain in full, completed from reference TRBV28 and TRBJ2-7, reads DVKVTQSSRYLVKRTGEKVFLECVQDMDHENMFWYRQDPGLGLRLIYFSYDVKMKEKGDIPEGYSVSREKKERFSLILESASTNQTSMYLCASTAAGAYEQYFGPGTRLTVT.

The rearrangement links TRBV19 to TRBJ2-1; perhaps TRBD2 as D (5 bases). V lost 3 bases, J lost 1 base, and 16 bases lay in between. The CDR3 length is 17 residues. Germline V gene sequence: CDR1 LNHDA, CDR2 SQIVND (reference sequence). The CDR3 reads CASSMATRMGSYNEQFF. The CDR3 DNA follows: TGTGCCAGTAGTATGGCTACTAGGATGGGATCCTACAATGAGCAGTTCTTC.